One and the same sample provided the 25 T cell receptor beta chains below, sequenced in a study of blood T cell repertoires in COVID-19. Clones were sequenced by immunoSEQ multiplex PCR, and TCRdb holds only the in-frame ones, with some missing. The table lists 150,000 to 250,000 clones, around 79% of them singletons. The material sequenced was peripheral blood. Every receptor here comes from a woman in her thirties or forties with COVID-19, enrolled during active disease.

The CDR3 loop reads CASSLIRGESLNGYTF. CDR3 DNA sequence: TGTGCCAGCAGTTTAATCAGGGGTGAATCCCTAAATGGCTACACCTTC. This chain connects TRBV27 to TRBJ1-2; possibly TRBD1 for D (6 bases). This CDR3 region has 16 residues. Trimming left V 2 bases short and J 6 bases short, with 19 bases between. CDR1 and CDR2 (germline): MNHEY, SMNVEV (reference sequence).

This sequence joins TRBV4-1 and TRBJ2-7, with 10 positions matching TRBD1. CDR3 length: 16 amino acids. With 1 base clipped from V and 4 bases from J, the junction kept 7 bases outside the gene matches. In germline, CDR1 is MGHRA, CDR2 YSYEKL. CDR3: CASSQAQTGGLYEQYF. In nucleotides, the CDR3 is TGCGCCAGCAGCCAAGCACAGACAGGGGGCCTTTACGAGCAGTACTTC.

In DNA form, the CDR3 reads TGTGCCAGCAGTCTTCCAGGGGTGGGGGAGACCCAGTACTTC. This encodes CASSLPGVGETQYF. The rearrangement uses TRBV7-3 and TRBJ2-5, with D possibly being TRBD1 (6 bases). The V end was cut by 6 bases, the J end by 5 bases, with 16 bases between. Germline V gives CDR1 SGHTA, CDR2 FQGTGA. There are 14 residues in the CDR3.

The chain couples TRBV9 to TRBJ2-5; the D is unclear. The ends were cut back, 0 bases at V and 4 bases at J, with 7 bases in the middle. Germline-derived CDR1 and CDR2 are SGDLS and YYNGEE. The CDR3 has 13 residues. The CDR3 DNA reads as TGTGCCAGCAGCGTAGTCTCGGGAGAGACCCAGTACTTC. It translates to CASSVVSGETQYF.

About this clone itself: The junction does not match germline at one end; this may be a read error. The chain is built from TRBV2 and TRBJ2-7; 9 bases are a match to TRBD2. The CDR3 is 14 residues long. The germline V gene encodes CDR1 SNHLY and CDR2 FYNNEI. This chain's CDR3 is CASIEAGGNYEQYF. CDR3 DNA sequence: TGTGCCAGCATTGAAGCGGGAGGAAACTACGAGCAGTACTTC.

The chain combines TRBV29-1 with TRBJ2-3; D not resolved. With 5 bases removed from V and 2 bases from J, the gap between germline ends came to 11 bases. Germline CDR1 and CDR2: SQVTM and ANQGSEA. CDR3 size: 13 residues. CDR3 DNA sequence: TGCAGCGTTTACTTTGCCCCCACAGATACGCAGTATTTT. Translated: CSVYFAPTDTQYF.

This chain uses TRBV19 with TRBJ1-3, with D perhaps matching TRBD1 (5 bases). The CDR3 totals 15 residues. Germline values: CDR1 LNHDA, CDR2 SQIVND (reference sequence). The V end lost 6 bases, the J end lost 7 bases, and 19 bases lay between the germline ends. CDR3 loop: CASSPGHRLLNTIYF. CDR3 sequence (DNA): TGTGCCAGTAGCCCAGGGCACAGATTATTGAACACCATATATTTT. Using reference TRBV19 and TRBJ1-3 for the parts outside the CDR3, the full variable domain is DGGITQSPKYLFRKEGQNVTLSCEQNLNHDAMYWYRQDPGQGLRLIYYSQIVNDFQKGDIAEGYSVSREKKESFPLTVTSAQKNPTAFYLCASSPGHRLLNTIYFGEGSWLTVV.

This clone occurred once. V usage is TRBV28 and J usage is TRBJ2-3; 8 positions match TRBD1. The CDR3 consists of 15 residues. The junction had 6 bases not matched to a gene; V was cut back by 4 bases and J by 3 bases. Germline V gives CDR1 MDHEN, CDR2 SYDVKM. CDR3 region: CASSSDRGGTDTQYF. CDR3 sequence (DNA): TGTGCCAGCAGTTCTGACAGGGGTGGAACAGATACGCAGTATTTT.

The V and J genes are TRBV11-2 and TRBJ2-7, with a tentative D call TRBD1 (6 bases). This CDR3 is 17 amino acids long. Between the trimmed V and J ends, which lost 5 bases and 2 bases, there was a span of 22 bases. Germline CDR1 SGHAT, CDR2 FQNNGV. The CDR3 region is CASSLTGDTLIPYEQYF. The CDR3 DNA reads TGTGCCAGCAGCCTCACCGGGGACACCTTAATCCCCTACGAGCAGTACTTC.

This chain joins TRBV6-4 and TRBJ2-3, with a tentative D call TRBD2 (5 bases). CDR1 is MRHNA and CDR2 is SNTAGT in the germline V gene. The CDR3 spans 12 residues. V was clipped by 7 bases and J by 5 bases, with 10 bases between them. The CDR3 is CASKGEGDTQYF. CDR3 sequence (DNA): TGTGCCAGCAAGGGAGAGGGAGATACGCAGTATTTT.

The chain employs TRBV30 and TRBJ2-3; 9 bases agree with TRBD2. The V gene's germline CDR1 is GTSNPN and CDR2 SVGIG (reference sequence). The CDR3 has 14 amino acids. The ends lost 4 bases at V and 1 base at J; junction bases unmatched: 3. CDR3 amino acids: CAWNGGGGTDTQYF. In DNA form, the CDR3 reads TGTGCCTGGAACGGCGGGGGGGGCACAGATACGCAGTATTTT.

In its sample, this clone was seen once. The CDR3 loop reads CASSWGGGNQPQHF. For the CDR3, the DNA is TGCGCCAGCAGCTGGGGGGGCGGAAATCAGCCCCAGCATTTT. This chain joins TRBV5-1 and TRBJ1-5, with D possibly TRBD1 on 6 matching bases. Trimming shortened V by 3 bases and J by 4 bases, and 11 bases separated the two germline ends. CDR1 is SGHRS, CDR2 YFSETQ, per germline. The CDR3 covers 14 residues.

This clone was seen a handful of times. This chain joins TRBV7-9 and TRBJ2-7; 7 positions match TRBD2. The trim removed 2 bases at V and 3 bases at J, leaving 7 bases unmatched. Per germline, CDR1 SEHNR and CDR2 FQNEAQ (reference sequence). This CDR3 has 15 residues. The CDR3 sequence: CASSLTPGGVYEQYF. The CDR3 nucleotides read TGTGCCAGCAGCTTAACCCCGGGAGGAGTCTACGAGCAGTACTTC.

V is TRBV2 and J is TRBJ1-3; TRBD1 might be the D (5 bases). V was pared by 1 base and J by 7 bases, with 11 bases between. CDR3 length: 14 residues. Germline V CDR1 and CDR2: SNHLY, FYNNEI. CDR3 residues: CASSEDGRGNTIYF. The CDR3 region has the DNA TGTGCCAGCAGTGAAGACGGGCGGGGGAACACCATATATTTT.

The V gene is TRBV27, the J gene TRBJ2-3; 8 nucleotides agree with TRBD1. The trim removed 7 bases at V and 5 bases at J, leaving 20 bases unmatched. The CDR3 length is 18 residues. Germline values: CDR1 MNHEY, CDR2 SMNVEV (reference sequence). The CDR3 DNA reads as TGTGCCAGCAAGGGTTACCCGGGGACAGGAAGTGGCATAGATACGCAGTATTTT. This translates into CASKGYPGTGSGIDTQYF.

CDR3 amino acids: CASSIVTASNQPQHF. CDR3 DNA: TGTGCCAGTAGTATCGTCACAGCCTCCAATCAGCCCCAGCATTTT. The J gene is TRBJ1-5, the V gene TRBV19; D unresolved. The V and J ends lost 3 bases and 3 bases respectively, with 12 bases between them. The CDR3 contains 15 residues. Germline V gene data show CDR1 as LNHDA and CDR2 as SQIVND (reference sequence).

This clone appeared a few times. The chain couples TRBV2 to TRBJ2-5, with D uncertain. V lost 5 bases to trimming and J lost 1 base, with 14 bases between them. Germline V lookup: CDR1 SNHLY, CDR2 FYNNEI. This CDR3 region has 15 residues. The CDR3 coding sequence is TGTGCCAGCAGTTACGACTTCCCCGCCCAAGAGACCCAGTACTTC. This gives the protein CASSYDFPAQETQYF.

CDR3: CASSLATGQGGGGYTF. CDR3 DNA: TGTGCCAGCAGCCTCGCTACGGGACAGGGGGGCGGGGGCTACACCTTC. The chain carries TRBV11-2 and TRBJ1-2; 11 nucleotides line up with TRBD1. The CDR3 loop spans 16 amino acids. In germline, CDR1 is SGHAT, CDR2 FQNNGV. After removal of 5 bases from V and 8 bases from J, the junction contained 13 bases not matched to a gene.

The V gene is TRBV5-5, the J gene TRBJ2-7; D might be TRBD1 (6 bases). Germline CDR1 reads SGHKS; CDR2 reads YYEKEE (reference sequence). The CDR3 has 16 amino acids. Trimming removed 0 bases at V and 0 bases at J, with 13 bases between. The CDR3 DNA reads as TGTGCCAGCAGCTTGGCCCCAGGGGAGAACTCCTACGAGCAGTACTTC. It specifies CASSLAPGENSYEQYF.

The chain has TRBV7-6 and TRBJ1-1, with D perhaps matching TRBD1 (5 bases). The CDR3 loop spans 17 amino acids. The germline V gene encodes CDR1 SGHVS and CDR2 FNYEAQ. Trimming removed 4 bases from V and 0 bases from J, with 18 bases in between. The CDR3 loop reads CASSSRIRESLNTEAFF. In DNA form, the CDR3 reads TGTGCCAGCAGCTCACGAATCAGGGAATCCCTGAACACTGAAGCTTTCTTT.

The V and J genes are TRBV11-2 and TRBJ2-5; D gene unclear. This CDR3 comprises 12 residues. Germline assignment: CDR1 SGHAT and CDR2 FQNNGV. The germline V and J ends were trimmed by 5 bases and 5 bases, with 9 bases remaining between them. The CDR3, as DNA: TGTGCCAGCAGCGAGGAAAGGGAGACCCAGTACTTC. Residues: CASSEERETQYF.

This chain connects TRBV5-4 to TRBJ1-6; D is undetermined. The CDR3 covers 13 residues. The germline V gene has CDR1 SGHNT and CDR2 YYREEE (reference sequence). The V gene lost 2 bases and the J gene lost 7 bases, with 7 bases spanning the gap. The CDR3 protein is CASSLQQNSPLHF. The CDR3 DNA is TGTGCCAGCAGCTTACAACAGAATTCACCCCTCCACTTT.

The genes are TRBV5-1 and TRBJ2-3, with a weak D call TRBD2 (6 bases). Germline V gene lookup returns CDR1 SGHRS and CDR2 YFSETQ. Trimming shortened V by 2 bases and J by 3 bases, and 16 bases separated the two germline ends. The CDR3 consists of 16 residues. CDR3 in amino acids: CASSFPGTGGTDTQYF. The DNA of the CDR3 is TGCGCCAGCAGCTTCCCGGGGACTGGAGGTACAGATACGCAGTATTTT. Complete variable domain (other parts from reference TRBV5-1 and TRBJ2-3): KAGVTQTPRYLIKTRGQQVTLSCSPISGHRSVSWYQQTPGQGLQFLFEYFSETQRNKGNFPGRFSGRQFSNSRSEMNVSTLELGDSALYLCASSFPGTGGTDTQYFGPGTRLTVL.

The CDR3 DNA reads as TGTGCCAGCAGCCTATGGGAGGGCCTCACAGATACGCAGTATTTT. Its protein is CASSLWEGLTDTQYF. The chain employs TRBV6-5 and TRBJ2-3; 7 bases map to TRBD2. V lost 6 bases to trimming and J lost 2 bases; unmatched junction nucleotides: 8. This CDR3 region has 15 residues. In germline, CDR1 is MNHEY, CDR2 SVGAGI.

The rearrangement joins TRBV7-2 to TRBJ2-3; 9 nucleotides align to TRBD2. The germline gives CDR1 SGHTA, CDR2 FQGNSA. The V gene end was trimmed by 2 bases and the J gene end by 4 bases; junction bases not matched to a gene: 10. The CDR3 is 17 residues long. The CDR3 DNA is TGTGCCAGCAGCTTACGAGGGCCTAGCGGGATCCCAGATACGCAGTATTTT. It yields the protein CASSLRGPSGIPDTQYF.